Sequencing of this T cell receptor delta chain was carried out in a study of gamma-delta T cells after stem cell transplantation. The CDR3 has 21 amino acids. The germline gives CDR1 TSWWSYY, CDR2 QGS. Trimming took 1 base from V and 0 from J; bases not matched to a gene: 17. This clone was detected a few times. TCRdb re-analyzed the RT-PCR reads via CATT. The sample lists about 11,000 delta-chain clones, about two fifths occurring once. The V and J genes are TRDV1 and TRDJ1, with 10 bases that match TRDD3. The sample was gamma-delta T cells. The source is a human donor. It is not recorded whose cells these are; they may come from a transplant donor. Here the CDR3 reads CALGEPSSYTYWGMYTDKLIF. Here the CDR3 DNA reads TGTGCTCTTGGGGAACCATCTTCCTACACATACTGGGGGATGTACACCGATAAACTCATCTTT.